The next 27 T cell receptor beta chains were all read from a single sample in a study of shared clonotypes between healthy human individuals. The repertoire was sequenced with immunoSEQ multiplex PCR; TCRdb's copy has only in-frame clones and lacks some. The table shows 2.5 million or so clones, with more than 90% occurring only once. Sequences were obtained from naive CD4+ T cells sorted from blood. Subset given: CD45RA+ positively selected. The receptors stem from a man in his late teens or twenties in good health.

The CDR3 DNA is TGTGCCAGCAGTGAAGGTAACCAAGAGACCCAGTACTTC. Its protein product is CASSEGNQETQYF. This sequence joins TRBV25-1 and TRBJ2-5, with no clear D. The germline V gene has CDR1 MGHDK and CDR2 SYGVNS. The CDR3 loop spans 13 amino acids. V was shortened by 2 bases and J by 0 bases, with 4 bases between the two germline ends.

The chain is built from TRBV5-1 and TRBJ2-5; 7 nucleotides line up with TRBD1. CDR1 is SGHRS, CDR2 YFSETQ, per germline. The CDR3 is made up of 18 amino acids. The junction had 19 bases not matched to a gene; V was cut back by 5 bases and J by 3 bases. The CDR3 DNA reads as TGCGCCAGCAGTCCGGGGAGAGGGACAGCTTTTTTAGAAGAGACCCAGTACTTC. This codes for CASSPGRGTAFLEETQYF.

The chain recombines TRBV5-6 with TRBJ2-3; D tentatively reads TRBD1 or TRBD2 (5 bases each). Germline assignment: CDR1 SGHDT and CDR2 YYEEEE. With 4 bases removed from V and 6 bases from J, the gap between germline ends came to 15 bases. The CDR3 extends over 14 amino acids. The CDR3: CASSLGTLGDTQYF. The CDR3 DNA reads TGTGCCAGCAGCCTCGGGACGTTAGGGGATACGCAGTATTTT.

This clone was seen a single time. This chain uses TRBV7-2 with TRBJ1-2, with a tentative D call TRBD1 (6 bases). This CDR3 spans 14 amino acids. Germline V gene data show CDR1 as SGHTA and CDR2 as FQGNSA. Between the trimmed V and J ends, which lost 2 bases and 4 bases, there was a span of 11 bases. The CDR3 DNA reads as TGTGCCAGCAGCTTAAACAGGGTCGGCTATGGCTACACCTTC. As protein: CASSLNRVGYGYTF.

About this clone itself: The same CDR3 can be traced to other DNA sequences in this sample. V gene TRBV5-1 combines with J gene TRBJ2-1; 11 bases agree with TRBD2. V gave up 3 bases and J gave up 4 bases; unmatched junction bases: 3. Germline V gene data show CDR1 as SGHRS and CDR2 as YFSETQ. This CDR3 comprises 15 residues. In DNA form, the CDR3 reads TGCGCCAGCAGCTCCGGGACTAGCGGATACAATGAGCAGTTCTTC. Encoded protein: CASSSGTSGYNEQFF. Together with reference TRBV5-1 and TRBJ2-1, the CDR3 gives the full variable domain: KAGVTQTPRYLIKTRGQQVTLSCSPISGHRSVSWYQQTPGQGLQFLFEYFSETQRNKGNFPGRFSGRQFSNSRSEMNVSTLELGDSALYLCASSSGTSGYNEQFFGPGTRLTVL.

A note on this clone: The sample contains more than one DNA sequence encoding this CDR3. The chain employs TRBV4-3 and TRBJ2-7; D possibly corresponds to TRBD2 (5 bases). The V end lost 3 bases, the J end lost 5 bases, and 17 bases lay between the germline ends. Looked up from germline, CDR1 is LGHNA and CDR2 is YSLEER. This CDR3 region has 15 residues. The CDR3 bases are TGCGCCAGCAGCCAGGACCGGGATAGGGCTAACGAGCAGTACTTC. It specifies CASSQDRDRANEQYF.

Comments on this clone: The sample contains more than one DNA sequence encoding this CDR3. This sequence joins TRBV18 and TRBJ2-7; D gene ambiguous. The V gene lost 2 bases and the J gene lost 2 bases, with 4 bases spanning the gap. Germline V lookup: CDR1 KGHSH, CDR2 LQKENI. CDR3 length equals 12 residues. CDR3 amino acids: CASSPEPYEQYF. The CDR3 DNA reads as TGTGCCAGCTCACCAGAGCCCTACGAGCAGTACTTC.

This chain joins TRBV4-2 and TRBJ2-3; weak D call: TRBD2 (7 bases). This CDR3 comprises 16 residues. The germline CDR1 and CDR2 sequences are LGHNA and YNFKEQ. Trimming took off 2 bases at V and 7 bases at J, with 19 bases between the two ends. CDR3 sequence reads: CASSQTVGGGRNTQYF. The CDR3 nucleotides read TGTGCCAGCAGCCAAACGGTGGGGGGGGGCCGCAATACGCAGTATTTT.

J is TRBJ1-6 and V is TRBV15; the match to TRBD1 covers 9 bases. CDR3 length: 14 residues. V lost 5 bases to trimming and J lost 6 bases; unmatched junction nucleotides: 2. From germline, CDR1 is LNHNV and CDR2 YYDKDF (reference sequence). DNA for the CDR3: TGTGCCACCAGCGAACAGGGGGCTAATTCACCCCTCCACTTT. Its translation is CATSEQGANSPLHF. Together with reference TRBV15 and TRBJ1-6, the CDR3 gives the full variable domain: DAMVIQNPRYQVTQFGKPVTLSCSQTLNHNVMYWYQQKSSQAPKLLFHYYDKDFNNEADTPDNFQSRRPNTSFCFLDIRSPGLGDTAMYLCATSEQGANSPLHFGNGTRLTVT.

In the case of this clone: The same CDR3 is also encoded by other DNA sequences in this sample. The chain recombines TRBV27 with TRBJ1-1; D gene unclear. From germline, CDR1 is MNHEY and CDR2 SMNVEV (reference sequence). V was clipped by 3 bases and J by 2 bases, with 7 bases between them. The CDR3 totals 13 residues. This chain's CDR3 is CASSFRKNTEAFF. The DNA of the CDR3 is TGTGCCAGCAGTTTCCGAAAAAACACTGAAGCTTTCTTT.

V and J are TRBV7-9 and TRBJ2-4; D is undetermined. The CDR3 spans 13 residues. Germline-derived CDR1 and CDR2 are SEHNR and FQNEAQ (reference sequence). The V end lost 3 bases, the J end lost 1 base, and 4 bases lay between the germline ends. For the CDR3, the DNA is TGTGCCAGCAGCTTGATGGCCAAAAACATTCAGTACTTC. Protein sequence: CASSLMAKNIQYF. The full variable domain, with the rest looked up from reference TRBV7-9 and TRBJ2-4, is DTGVSQNPRHKITKRGQNVTFRCDPISEHNRLYWYRQTLGQGPEFLTYFQNEAQLEKSRLLSDRFSAERPKGSFSTLEIQRTEQGDSAMYLCASSLMAKNIQYFGAGTRLSVL.

This chain connects TRBV4-3 to TRBJ2-3, with 9 bases identical to TRBD2. The CDR3 runs 17 residues. Germline trimming cut 1 base from V and 0 bases from J; bases unmatched to any gene: 5. Germline CDR1 LGHNA, CDR2 YSLEER. CDR3 bases: TGCGCCAGCAGCCAAGCTCCTGCGGGAGGGAGCACAGATACGCAGTATTTT. It encodes CASSQAPAGGSTDTQYF.

This chain links TRBV10-3 with TRBJ1-1; D perhaps matches TRBD1 (5 bases). Germline-derived CDR1 and CDR2 are ENHRY and SYGVKD. V was cut by 3 bases and J by 2 bases, with 10 bases left in between. CDR3 size: 14 residues. The CDR3 DNA reads as TGTGCCATCAGTGATTTGAGGGGTAACACTGAAGCTTTCTTT. Its protein product is CAISDLRGNTEAFF.

V is TRBV4-1 and J is TRBJ1-1; TRBD1 is a possible D gene (5 bases). This CDR3 has 13 amino acids. Trimming removed 1 base at V and 4 bases at J, with 7 bases between. Germline CDR1 and CDR2: MGHRA and YSYEKL. The CDR3 sequence: CASSQGRGTEAFF. The CDR3 DNA sequence: TGCGCCAGCAGCCAAGGGAGGGGCACTGAAGCTTTCTTT.

About this clone: This sample includes further DNA sequences coding for the same CDR3. The chain has TRBV7-2 and TRBJ1-2; unclear D gene. This CDR3 contains 13 residues. Germline CDR1 SGHTA, CDR2 FQGNSA. V shed 5 bases and J shed 4 bases, with 11 bases lying between them. The DNA for the CDR3 is TGTGCCAGCAGCCCCCGTGCCGGCTATGGCTACACCTTC. It yields the protein CASSPRAGYGYTF.

The chain combines TRBV5-6 with TRBJ2-7; 9 nucleotides agree with TRBD1. The V gene's germline CDR1 is SGHDT and CDR2 YYEEEE. Trimming cost V 4 bases and J 4 bases; bases outside gene matches: 9. The CDR3 is 15 amino acids. CDR3 residues: CASSTGTGSGYEQYF. DNA for the CDR3: TGTGCCAGCAGCACAGGGACAGGGTCGGGATACGAGCAGTACTTC.

This sequence joins TRBV9 and TRBJ1-3; possibly TRBD1 for D (5 bases). The CDR3 is 15 residues long. The germline V gene has CDR1 SGDLS and CDR2 YYNGEE. Trimming took 4 bases from V and 1 from J, leaving 12 bases between them. The CDR3: CASSWDGASGNTIYF. The CDR3 DNA sequence: TGTGCCAGCAGCTGGGACGGAGCTTCTGGAAACACCATATATTTT.

This clone came up once. The chain uses TRBV2 and TRBJ2-7; 7 bases fit TRBD1. The CDR3 is 15 amino acids. V lost 8 bases to trimming and J lost 3 bases; unmatched junction nucleotides: 13. In germline, CDR1 is SNHLY, CDR2 FYNNEI. The CDR3 nucleotides read TGTGCCAGCCGTCCCCGGGACAGAGGTTTCTACGAGCAGTACTTC. It codes for CASRPRDRGFYEQYF. The full variable domain, its missing parts supplied by reference TRBV2 and TRBJ2-7, is EPEVTQTPSHQVTQMGQEVILRCVPISNHLYFYWYRQILGQKVEFLVSFYNNEISEKSEIFDDQFSVERPDGSNFTLKIRSTKLEDSAMYFCASRPRDRGFYEQYFGPGTRLTVT.

This chain links TRBV7-2 with TRBJ1-2; weak D call: TRBD1 (5 bases). V dropped 8 bases and J dropped 7 bases, with 23 bases sitting between them. Germline V CDR1 and CDR2: SGHTA, FQGNSA. This CDR3 spans 15 amino acids. The CDR3 DNA is TGTGCCAGCCTACAAGCTTTGGCGGACATCGGTGGCTACACCTTC. This sequence encodes CASLQALADIGGYTF.

This clone appeared once. DNA of the CDR3: TGTGCCAGCAGTTACTCAGGACTAGCGTGGTACGAGCAGTACTTC. Protein: CASSYSGLAWYEQYF. This chain joins TRBV6-5 and TRBJ2-7; 9 bases map to TRBD2. Per germline, CDR1 MNHEY and CDR2 SVGAGI. This CDR3 is built from 15 residues. Trimming at V came to 0 bases and at J to 4 bases, leaving 4 bases not matched to a gene.

The chain has TRBV6-1 and TRBJ1-5; D is ambiguous. From germline, CDR1 is MNHNS and CDR2 SASEGT. The CDR3 has 14 amino acids. V was shortened by 5 bases and J by 1 base, with 9 bases between the two germline ends. DNA of the CDR3: TGTGCCAGCAGTTTCGAAGTAAGCAATCAGCCCCAGCATTTT. The encoded protein is CASSFEVSNQPQHF.

The chain links TRBV5-1 to TRBJ2-1, with 8 bases matching TRBD2. This CDR3 region has 17 residues. Trimming cost V 0 bases and J 0 bases; bases outside gene matches: 5. Germline V lookup: CDR1 SGHRS, CDR2 YFSETQ. CDR3 sequence: CASSLELAASSYNEQFF. DNA of the CDR3: TGCGCCAGCAGCTTGGAACTAGCGGCTAGCTCCTACAATGAGCAGTTCTTC.

The chain has TRBV5-8 and TRBJ1-1, with D uncertain. Germline lookup yields CDR1 SGHTS and CDR2 YDEGEE. V gave up 1 base and J gave up 1 base, with 8 bases separating them. The CDR3 totals 14 residues. The CDR3, as DNA: TGTGCCAGCAGCTTGATAAAGGGGAACACTGAAGCTTTCTTT. This gives the protein CASSLIKGNTEAFF.

The chain combines TRBV1 with TRBJ2-7; the listed D gene, TRBD2, was not tested against the DNA. TRBV1 is reported as a pseudogene. The CDR3 runs 17 residues. The CDR3 spells CTSSQTKTSGVSYEQYF. The CDR3 DNA follows: TGCACCAGCAGCCAAACCAAGACTAGCGGGGTATCCTACGAGCAGTACTTC.

The chain has TRBV10-3 and TRBJ2-3, with 8 bases fitting TRBD1. Trimming removed 3 bases from V and 5 bases from J; junction bases left unmatched: 7. The V gene's germline CDR1 is ENHRY and CDR2 SYGVKD. The CDR3 loop spans 15 amino acids. The CDR3 loop reads CAISDSRGQGDTQYF. In DNA, the CDR3 is TGTGCCATCAGTGACTCCAGGGGGCAGGGAGATACGCAGTATTTT.

The chain is built from TRBV7-2 and TRBJ1-2; the D is unclear. The V gene lost 1 base and the J gene lost 5 bases, with 11 bases spanning the gap. The CDR3 consists of 14 residues. The germline V gene has CDR1 SGHTA and CDR2 FQGNSA. CDR3: CASSLELGTYGYTF. The CDR3 DNA sequence: TGTGCCAGCAGCTTAGAACTGGGCACGTATGGCTACACCTTC.

The chain has TRBV5-8 and TRBJ2-3; D ambiguous. CDR1 SGHTS and CDR2 YDEGEE come from the germline V gene. Trimming took off 1 base at V and 0 bases at J, with 6 bases between the two ends. There are 14 residues in the CDR3. CDR3 nucleotide sequence: TGTGCCAGCAGCTTGCAAAAAAGCACAGATACGCAGTATTTT. It codes for CASSLQKSTDTQYF.